The 30 T cell receptor beta chains presented below share a single source sample, sequenced in a study of blood T cell repertoires in COVID-19. TCRdb's table, derived via immunoSEQ multiplex PCR, lists solely in-frame clones and lacks some. The repertoire holds under 300,000 clones, with about 80% as singletons. Sequencing used peripheral blood. These receptors were obtained from an elderly woman with acute or convalescent COVID-19.

The rearrangement uses TRBV4-3 and TRBJ1-2; 7 bases map to TRBD1. The V gene's germline CDR1 is LGHNA and CDR2 YSLEER. This CDR3 region has 17 residues. J lost 2 bases, V lost 2 bases, and 11 bases had no gene match. CDR3: CASSQSAGTARNYGYTF. CDR3 sequence (DNA): TGCGCCAGCAGCCAAAGTGCCGGGACAGCTCGAAACTATGGCTACACCTTC.

The chain joins TRBV6-1 to TRBJ2-7; no clear D. The CDR3 runs 15 residues. Germline loops: CDR1 MNHNS, CDR2 SASEGT. The V end lost 0 bases, the J end lost 0 bases, and 9 bases lay between the germline ends. DNA for the CDR3: TGTGCCAGCAGTGAAGCTGGCACCTCCTCCTACGAGCAGTACTTC. Translation: CASSEAGTSSYEQYF.

This chain links TRBV30 with TRBJ1-6; 9 bases are a match to TRBD1. CDR3 length: 14 amino acids. The junction had 5 bases not matched to a gene; V was cut back by 3 bases and J by 8 bases. The germline V gene encodes CDR1 GTSNPN and CDR2 SVGIG (reference sequence). This CDR3 reads CAWSTGQGYSPLHF. CDR3 nucleotide sequence: TGTGCCTGGAGCACGGGACAGGGTTATTCACCCCTCCACTTT.

CDR3 bases: TGCAGTGCTTCTAGGAACAATGAGCAGTTCTTC. Translated: CSASRNNEQFF. J is TRBJ2-1 and V is TRBV20-1; D not certain. The CDR3 extends over 11 amino acids. V was clipped by 5 bases and J by 5 bases, with 7 bases between them. Germline values: CDR1 DFQATT, CDR2 SNEGSKA (reference sequence).

V usage is TRBV4-1 and J usage is TRBJ1-3, with 7 positions matching TRBD1. The J segment lost 0 bases and the V segment lost 3 bases, leaving 8 bases of the junction unmatched. Germline V CDR1 and CDR2: MGHRA, YSYEKL. The CDR3 is 17 amino acids. Here the CDR3 DNA reads TGCGCCAGCAGCCAGTTTACCGGGACAGTCTCTGGAAACACCATATATTTT. Translated: CASSQFTGTVSGNTIYF.

This clone was picked up a small number of times. The rearrangement joins TRBV19 to TRBJ1-1, with 7 bases fitting TRBD1. The germline V gene has CDR1 LNHDA and CDR2 SQIVND (reference sequence). Trimming took 5 bases from V and 2 from J; bases not matched to a gene: 5. The CDR3 is 14 residues long. The CDR3 DNA is TGTGCCAGTAGTGTCAAGGGGGCAAACACTGAAGCTTTCTTT. Amino acids: CASSVKGANTEAFF.

This clone was observed a single time. The DNA of the CDR3 is TGTGCCAGCAGCCCGATTACTAGCGGGAGGGCCGTTGAGCAGTTCTTC. Translating gives CASSPITSGRAVEQFF. The chain is built from TRBV11-2 and TRBJ2-1; 13 bases are shared with TRBD2. The CDR3 runs 16 residues. CDR1 and CDR2 (germline): SGHAT, FQNNGV. With 5 bases clipped from V and 9 bases from J, the junction kept 10 bases outside the gene matches.

V and J are TRBV29-1 and TRBJ1-2; 8 bases fit TRBD1. From germline, CDR1 is SQVTM and CDR2 ANQGSEA. The CDR3 totals 13 residues. The V and J ends lost 6 bases and 0 bases, in that order; junction bases with no gene match: 3. CDR3 amino acids: CSVRTGPNYGYTF. The CDR3 region has the DNA TGCAGCGTGAGGACAGGGCCTAACTATGGCTACACCTTC.

The J gene is TRBJ2-3, the V gene TRBV5-1; tentatively, D is TRBD2 (5 bases). CDR3 length equals 15 residues. CDR1 and CDR2 (germline): SGHRS, YFSETQ. Trimming stripped 4 bases from V and 0 bases from J, with 12 bases between. The CDR3 reads CASSRSSGSTDTQYF. DNA for the CDR3: TGCGCCAGCAGCCGGAGCAGCGGCAGCACAGATACGCAGTATTTT.

V and J are TRBV7-2 and TRBJ1-6; D is uncertain. Trimming removed 1 base at V and 7 bases at J, with 14 bases between. CDR3 size: 16 residues. Germline values: CDR1 SGHTA, CDR2 FQGNSA. The CDR3 region is CASSLDRGHRNSPLHF. CDR3 coding DNA: TGTGCCAGCAGCTTAGATCGCGGTCACCGGAATTCACCCCTCCACTTT.

The chain links TRBV11-2 to TRBJ2-4, with D tentatively TRBD1 (6 bases). The CDR3 runs to 13 residues. Trimming cost V 2 bases and J 9 bases, with 11 bases left between them. The germline V gene has CDR1 SGHAT and CDR2 FQNNGV. CDR3 loop: CASSLSLGGIQYF. The CDR3 DNA is TGTGCCAGCAGCTTATCTCTAGGGGGCATTCAGTACTTC. The full variable domain, its missing parts supplied by reference TRBV11-2 and TRBJ2-4, is EAGVAQSPRYKIIEKRQSVAFWCNPISGHATLYWYQQILGQGPKLLIQFQNNGVVDDSQLPKDRFSAERLKGVDSTLKIQPAKLEDSAVYLCASSLSLGGIQYFGAGTRLSVL.

About this clone: No DNA is shown, since the ends of the CDR3 on it are uncertain; the CDR3 is the one TCRdb lists. This rearrangement joins TRBV29-1 to TRBJ2-2; the table's TRBD2 call for D was not verified on the DNA. Both ends counted, the CDR3 spans 15 residues. Germline V gives CDR1 SQVTM, CDR2 ANQGSEA. The CDR3 loop is CSQFTSGRAPGSCFF.

The table lists this clone with a few counts. The chain joins TRBV7-2 to TRBJ2-3; 8 bases map to TRBD2. The V segment lost 3 bases and the J segment 4 bases; nucleotides outside the gene matches: 3. From germline, CDR1 is SGHTA and CDR2 FQGNSA. The CDR3 covers 14 residues. This chain's CDR3 is CASSFGLAADTQYF. CDR3 DNA: TGTGCCAGCAGCTTTGGACTAGCCGCAGATACGCAGTATTTT.

J is TRBJ2-7 and V is TRBV7-9; D perhaps matches TRBD2 (6 bases). CDR1 and CDR2 (germline): SEHNR, FQNEAQ (reference sequence). With 3 bases removed from V and 0 bases from J, the gap between germline ends came to 9 bases. There are 14 residues in the CDR3. The CDR3 loop is CASSLGLSSYEQYF. The DNA for the CDR3 is TGTGCCAGCAGCTTGGGACTTAGCTCCTACGAGCAGTACTTC. The entire variable domain, with the rest obtained from reference TRBV7-9 and TRBJ2-7, is as follows: DTGVSQNPRHKITKRGQNVTFRCDPISEHNRLYWYRQTLGQGPEFLTYFQNEAQLEKSRLLSDRFSAERPKGSFSTLEIQRTEQGDSAMYLCASSLGLSSYEQYFGPGTRLTVT.

The chain employs TRBV3-1 (or the pseudogene TRBV3-2) and TRBJ1-1; no clear D. Germline CDR1 reads LGHDT; CDR2 reads YNNKEL (reference sequence). Trimming left V 0 bases short and J 5 bases short, with 10 bases between. The CDR3 extends over 14 amino acids. DNA for the CDR3: TGTGCCAGCAGCCAAGAAGCGGGGAGGACTGAAGCTTTCTTT. It translates to CASSQEAGRTEAFF.

This clone was seen only once. DNA of the CDR3: TGTGCCAGTATGATTTTGCAAACAGGGGGTGGTCGCACCGGGGAGCTGTTTTTT. This translates into CASMILQTGGGRTGELFF. The chain couples TRBV19 to TRBJ2-2; 8 bases match TRBD1. The ends lost 7 bases at V and 4 bases at J; junction bases unmatched: 17. This CDR3 spans 18 amino acids. The germline V gene has CDR1 LNHDA and CDR2 SQIVND (reference sequence).

As to this clone: This same CDR3 is encoded by further DNA sequences in the sample. The V call is TRBV19, the J call TRBJ1-1, with D uncertain. Germline CDR1 is LNHDA and CDR2 is SQIVND (reference sequence). The CDR3 covers 14 residues. Trimming took off 5 bases at V and 0 bases at J, with 10 bases between the two ends. CDR3: CASSPPGLNTEAFF. Written as DNA, the CDR3 is TGTGCCAGTAGTCCCCCGGGGTTGAACACTGAAGCTTTCTTT.

The chain recombines TRBV7-2 with TRBJ2-3, with 9 nucleotides matching TRBD2. From germline, CDR1 is SGHTA and CDR2 FQGNSA. After removal of 5 bases from V and 5 bases from J, the junction contained 5 bases not matched to a gene. The CDR3 has 14 amino acids. This chain's CDR3 is CASSKTSGIDTQYF. CDR3 sequence (DNA): TGTGCCAGCAGCAAGACTAGCGGTATAGATACGCAGTATTTT.

The V gene is TRBV10-1, the J gene TRBJ1-4; D not certain. CDR1 and CDR2 (germline): WNHNN, SYGVQD (reference sequence). The CDR3 has 15 amino acids. The ends were cut back, 4 bases at V and 4 bases at J, with 13 bases in the middle. CDR3 bases: TGCGCCAGCAGTGGCCCCACCGGACTTAATGAAAAACTGTTTTTT. It is translated as CASSGPTGLNEKLFF.

This clone has ten or more counts. V and J are TRBV7-9 and TRBJ2-3; no reliable D call. Per germline, CDR1 SEHNR and CDR2 FQNEAQ (reference sequence). The CDR3 covers 13 residues. V was shortened by 0 bases and J by 2 bases, with 3 bases between the two germline ends. The CDR3 coding sequence is TGTGCCAGCAGCTTAGCCCACACAGATACGCAGTATTTT. Protein: CASSLAHTDTQYF. Looking up the rest from reference TRBV7-9 and TRBJ2-3 gives the full variable domain: DTGVSQNPRHKITKRGQNVTFRCDPISEHNRLYWYRQTLGQGPEFLTYFQNEAQLEKSRLLSDRFSAERPKGSFSTLEIQRTEQGDSAMYLCASSLAHTDTQYFGPGTRLTVL.

This chain connects TRBV2 to TRBJ1-4, with D hard to call. V dropped 1 base and J dropped 10 bases, with 13 bases sitting between them. The CDR3 length is 14 residues. From germline, CDR1 is SNHLY and CDR2 FYNNEI. The CDR3 protein is CASSEGAGLRKLFF. The CDR3 nucleotides read TGTGCCAGCAGTGAAGGGGCAGGATTAAGAAAACTGTTTTTT.

The chain recombines TRBV14 with TRBJ2-7, with D possibly TRBD2 on 5 matching bases. Trimming pared 2 bases from V and 4 bases from J, leaving 9 bases between. Germline V gene sequence: CDR1 SGHDN, CDR2 FVKESK. The CDR3 runs to 13 residues. The CDR3, as DNA: TGTGCCAGCAGCCAATTCCCGGGATACGAGCAGTACTTC. Amino acid sequence: CASSQFPGYEQYF.

The chain has TRBV3-1 (or the pseudogene TRBV3-2) and TRBJ2-5, with 9 bases lining up with TRBD2. Unmatched junction bases numbered 5, after V lost 2 bases and J lost 1 base. This CDR3 is built from 16 residues. The germline V gene has CDR1 LGHDT and CDR2 YNNKEL (reference sequence). The CDR3 DNA reads TGTGCCAGCAGCCAACACGGTAGCGGGGGCCAAGAGACCCAGTACTTC. Protein sequence: CASSQHGSGGQETQYF.

The chain recombines TRBV6-6 with TRBJ1-2; 8 bases are shared with TRBD1. Looked up from germline, CDR1 is MNHNY and CDR2 is SVGAGI (reference sequence). Trimming at V came to 5 bases and at J to 4 bases, leaving 15 bases not matched to a gene. The CDR3 runs 17 residues. The CDR3, as DNA: TGTGCCAGCAGTCTTTCGGGGGACAGGACTTATCTCTATGGCTACACCTTC. The encoded protein is CASSLSGDRTYLYGYTF.

The chain joins TRBV6-9 to TRBJ1-2; possibly TRBD1 for D (6 bases). The CDR3 is made up of 14 amino acids. The germline V gene has CDR1 MNHGY and CDR2 SVAAGI. V lost 8 bases to trimming and J lost 9 bases, with 22 bases between them. CDR3 amino acids: CASVIAQGDLSYTF. The CDR3 DNA sequence: TGTGCCAGCGTAATTGCACAGGGTGATTTGAGCTACACCTTC.

This sequence joins TRBV12-3 or TRBV12-4 and TRBJ2-7, with TRBD2 matching 8 bases. The CDR3 runs 13 residues. Losses at the gene ends were 10 bases for V and 3 bases for J; bases not matched to a gene: 8. The chain's CDR3 is CATGRGANYEQYF. In nucleotides, the CDR3 is TGTGCCACCGGGCGGGGGGCAAACTACGAGCAGTACTTC.

V usage is TRBV19 and J usage is TRBJ2-1, with 12 bases identical to TRBD2. Trimming at V came to 7 bases and at J to 6 bases, leaving 4 bases not matched to a gene. There are 14 residues in the CDR3. CDR1 is LNHDA, CDR2 SQIVND, per germline (reference sequence). DNA of the CDR3: TGTGCCAGTACTAGCGGGAGGGCCGTCAATGAGCAGTTCTTC. Translated: CASTSGRAVNEQFF. Full variable domain (missing parts from reference TRBV19 and TRBJ2-1): DGGITQSPKYLFRKEGQNVTLSCEQNLNHDAMYWYRQDPGQGLRLIYYSQIVNDFQKGDIAEGYSVSREKKESFPLTVTSAQKNPTAFYLCASTSGRAVNEQFFGPGTRLTVL.

The chain has TRBV28 and TRBJ1-4; TRBD1 is a possible D gene (5 bases). The CDR3 loop spans 12 amino acids. The germline gives CDR1 MDHEN, CDR2 SYDVKM. Trimming left V 4 bases short and J 7 bases short, with 7 bases between. CDR3 loop: CASSYRTEKLFF. CDR3 DNA: TGTGCCAGCAGTTACAGGACTGAAAAACTGTTTTTT.

The V call is TRBV11-3, the J call TRBJ1-6, with 7 nucleotides matching TRBD1. V was clipped by 10 bases and J by 0 bases; unmatched bases: 18. Germline assignment: CDR1 SGHNT and CDR2 YENEEA. The CDR3 extends over 19 amino acids. This CDR3 is CATKSDRDTPSSYNSPLHF. CDR3 sequence (DNA): TGTGCCACCAAGAGCGACAGGGACACCCCGAGCTCCTATAATTCACCCCTCCACTTT.

The CDR3 nucleotides read TGTGCCTGCCTAGCGGGGAACACCGGGGAGCTGTTTTTT. This sequence encodes CACLAGNTGELFF. V and J are TRBV28 and TRBJ2-2, with 8 nucleotides matching TRBD2. Germline values: CDR1 MDHEN, CDR2 SYDVKM. This CDR3 is 13 amino acids long. J gave up 1 base and V 11 bases, and 3 bases lay outside the gene matches.